This paragraph covers one TCR beta chain sequence. This CDR3 has 12 amino acids. With 1 base removed from V and 1 base from J, the gap between germline ends came to 1 base. Germline loops: CDR1 LNHNV, CDR2 YYDKDF (reference sequence). Profiling relied on immunoSEQ multiplex PCR, and the TCRdb table lists in-frame clones only, not all of them. This sample carries 9,500 to 15,000 clones, around 95% of them seen once, and the ten largest clones take roughly 0.92%. These data come from a study of T cells and Merkel cell carcinoma outcomes. This chain connects TRBV15 to TRBJ1-1; D is unclear. The sequenced sample was tumor tissue from Merkel cell carcinoma. This clonotype was sampled from a human donor with Merkel cell carcinoma. CDR3 in DNA: TGTGCCACCAGCAGAGGGAACACTGAAGCTTTCTTT. Its translation: CATSRGNTEAFF.